The T cell receptor beta chain described here comes from a study of response to subunit inactivated influenza vaccine. This CDR3 contains 16 residues. The V and J ends lost 1 base and 1 base respectively, with 11 bases between them. CDR1 is SGHRS and CDR2 is YFSETQ in the germline V gene. TCRdb re-called the RT-PCR reads with MiXCR, one entry per CDR3 protein. The sample yields approximately 730,000 distinct CDR3 sequences, 14% seen once. The receptor's source is a man aged 50-60 years who received an inactivated influenza vaccine. The V and J genes are TRBV5-1 and TRBJ2-2, with a weak D call TRBD1 (5 bases). The specimen comprised PBMCs from blood, sampled less than 15 days before vaccination. CDR3 nucleotide sequence: TGCGCCAGCAGCTTGCAAACAGGCGAGAACACCGGGGAGCTGTTTTTT. Translation gives CASSLQTGENTGELFF.